These T cell receptor beta chains were read from a single sample in a study of blood T cell repertoires in COVID-19. Assay used: immunoSEQ multiplex PCR; TCRdb lists only in-frame clones, some missing. In the table there are under 90,000 clones, roughly 84% of which are singletons. Sequenced material: peripheral blood. The receptors here all came from an elderly man with acute or convalescent COVID-19. CDR3s include the opening cysteine and the closing phenylalanine or tryptophan. D genes are given only for firm matches. Size tells how often a clone was seen (once, few, many) or the class of an expanded clone, and some rows leave it out.

CDR3 protein,CDR3 DNA,V gene,J gene,clone size,D gene
CASSRADSIVDTQYF,TGCGCCAGCAGCCGGGCGGACTCAATTGTCGATACGCAGTATTTT,TRBV5-1,TRBJ2-3,.,.
CASSLGTPSYEQYF,TGCGCCAGCAGCTTGGGGACACCTTCGTACGAGCAGTACTTC,TRBV5-1,TRBJ2-7,.,.
CASSYTGKNTEAFF,TGTGCCAGCAGCTATACAGGGAAGAACACTGAAGCTTTCTTT,TRBV27,TRBJ1-1,.,.
CASSVRTETYEQYF,TGTGCCAGCAGCGTCCGGACTGAGACCTACGAGCAGTACTTC,TRBV9,TRBJ2-7,once,.
CASSLDSYNEQFF,TGTGCCAGCAGCCTCGACAGCTACAATGAGCAGTTCTTC,TRBV6-4,TRBJ2-1,.,.
CASSYSISRLNTEAFF,TGTGCCAGCAGTTACTCCATCAGCAGGTTGAACACTGAAGCTTTCTTT,TRBV6-2/TRBV6-3,TRBJ1-1,.,.
CASSLTQMTGKDGYTF,TGTGCCAGCAGCCTCACCCAAATGACAGGGAAAGATGGCTACACCTTC,TRBV3-1/TRBV3-2,TRBJ1-2,.,TRBD1
CASSIVSGAADGELFF,TGTGCCAGTAGTATAGTTAGCGGGGCCGCAGATGGGGAGCTGTTTTTT,TRBV19,TRBJ2-2,.,TRBD2
CASSSGIGEKLFF,TGCGCCAGCAGCTCAGGGATTGGCGAAAAACTGTTTTTT,TRBV5-1,TRBJ1-4,.,.
CASTHDGTIQNTEAFF,TGTGCCAGTACCCACGACGGGACAATTCAGAACACTGAAGCTTTCTTT,TRBV19,TRBJ1-1,.,.
CASSIGPGGEQFF,TGTGCCAGTAGTATAGGACCAGGGGGGGAGCAGTTCTTC,TRBV19,TRBJ2-1,.,.
CASSLGVGTEAFF,TGTGCCAGCAGTCTAGGGGTGGGCACTGAAGCTTTCTTT,TRBV27,TRBJ1-1,.,.
CASSSGVGETQYF,TGTGCCAGCAGCTCGGGAGTCGGGGAGACCCAGTACTTC,TRBV11-3,TRBJ2-5,.,.
CATSRGGSYTEAFF,TGTGCCACCAGCAGAGGGGGCAGCTACACTGAAGCTTTCTTT,TRBV15,TRBJ1-1,once,.
CASSQYGGTQYSGANVLTF,TGTGCCAGCAGCCAATATGGTGGGACACAATACTCTGGGGCCAACGTCCTGACTTTC,TRBV14,TRBJ2-6,few,.
CASSLGTGGNQPQHF,TGTGCCAGCAGCTTAGGGACAGGGGGCAATCAGCCCCAGCATTTT,TRBV7-2,TRBJ1-5,.,TRBD1
CASSPRTSVRHEQYF,TGTGCCAGTAGTCCCAGGACTAGCGTCCGCCACGAGCAGTACTTC,TRBV19,TRBJ2-7,.,TRBD2
CASSLAGRSGANVLTF,TGTGCCAGCAGCTTAGCGGGCCGCTCTGGGGCCAACGTCCTGACTTTC,TRBV7-2,TRBJ2-6,.,.
CASRSIGTGLANTGELFF,TGCGCCAGCAGGTCTATAGGGACAGGCCTCGCGAACACCGGGGAGCTGTTTTTT,TRBV5-1,TRBJ2-2,.,TRBD1
CASSLQVPGYGYTF,TGTGCCAGCAGCTTACAGGTACCAGGCTATGGCTACACCTTC,TRBV5-6,TRBJ1-2,.,.
CASRPVLSGNQPQHF,TGCGCCAGCAGGCCCGTCCTAAGCGGCAATCAGCCCCAGCATTTT,TRBV4-1,TRBJ1-5,.,.
CASRVQGPYNEQFF,TGTGCCAGCAGGGTACAGGGCCCCTACAATGAGCAGTTCTTC,TRBV6-5,TRBJ2-1,.,.
CASSQDVGQGKNIQYF,TGTGCCAGCAGCCAAGATGTAGGACAGGGCAAAAACATTCAGTACTTC,TRBV14,TRBJ2-4,.,TRBD1
CASSLSRGDTQYF,TGTGCCAGCAGCTTAAGCAGGGGAGATACGCAGTATTTT,TRBV7-3,TRBJ2-3,.,.
CASSQDRGTGDHEQYF,TGCGCCAGCAGCCAAGATCGGGGGACAGGGGACCACGAGCAGTACTTC,TRBV4-3,TRBJ2-7,.,TRBD1
CASSLVGQGAPNTEAFF,TGCGCCAGCAGCTTGGTAGGACAGGGGGCTCCCAACACTGAAGCTTTCTTT,TRBV5-1,TRBJ1-1,.,TRBD1
CASSPWSGGVLGYTF,TGCGCCAGCAGCCCCTGGTCTGGAGGGGTCTTAGGCTACACCTTC,TRBV4-1,TRBJ1-2,.,.
CASSITGAKNIQYF,TGTGCCAGTAGTATAACAGGGGCCAAAAACATTCAGTACTTC,TRBV19,TRBJ2-4,.,.
CASSYSGSRSEQYF,TGTGCCAGCAGTTATAGCGGGAGTAGGTCCGAGCAGTACTTC,TRBV28,TRBJ2-7,once,TRBD2
CASSDSFAGTDYNEQFF,TGTGCCAGCAGTGACTCGTTTGCGGGAACCGACTACAATGAGCAGTTCTTC,TRBV25-1,TRBJ2-1,.,.
CASSPGQNEQYF,TGTGCCAGCAGTCCCGGACAAAACGAGCAGTACTTC,TRBV27,TRBJ2-7,.,.
CASSLFDPGGGELFF,TGTGCCAGCAGTTTATTTGACCCGGGAGGCGGGGAGCTGTTTTTT,TRBV28,TRBJ2-2,once,TRBD2
CASSLNRVGYEQYF,TGTGCCAGCAGCTTAAACAGGGTAGGGTACGAGCAGTACTTC,TRBV5-4,TRBJ2-7,.,.
CASSLSGTGASPLHF,TGTGCCAGCAGCTTATCGGGGACAGGGGCTTCACCCCTCCACTTT,TRBV7-2,TRBJ1-6,.,TRBD1
CASTASGYNEQFF,TGTGCCAGCACGGCTAGCGGCTACAATGAGCAGTTCTTC,TRBV27,TRBJ2-1,.,TRBD2
CASSLVSQPQHF,TGTGCCAGCAGTTTAGTGAGCCAGCCCCAGCATTTT,TRBV28,TRBJ1-5,.,.
CASSSLAGSQETQYF,TGTGCCAGCAGCTCCCTAGCGGGGTCCCAAGAGACCCAGTACTTC,TRBV7-2,TRBJ2-5,.,TRBD2
CASSLDRGHQPQHF,TGTGCCAGTAGTCTGGACAGGGGGCATCAGCCCCAGCATTTT,TRBV19,TRBJ1-5,once,TRBD1
CASLPIRGSIGYTF,TGTGCCAGCCTACCTATCAGGGGGTCGATCGGCTACACCTTC,TRBV6-5,TRBJ1-2,.,TRBD1
CASGGQGRTTEAFF,TGTGCCAGCGGGGGACAGGGCAGGACCACTGAAGCTTTCTTT,TRBV7-8,TRBJ1-1,.,TRBD1
CASSTGQGGYEQYF,TGTGCCAGCAGCACAGGACAGGGCGGCTACGAGCAGTACTTC,TRBV7-2,TRBJ2-7,.,TRBD1
CASSQDGGSNYGYTF,TGTGCCAGCAGCCAAGATGGCGGCTCTAACTATGGCTACACCTTC,TRBV4-2,TRBJ1-2,.,.
CASSPPYLGPQHF,TGTGCCAGCAGTCCCCCTTACCTAGGACCCCAGCATTTT,TRBV28,TRBJ1-5,.,.
CASSPGTSGAYEQYF,TGTGCCAGCTCGCCGGGGACTAGCGGGGCCTACGAGCAGTACTTC,TRBV18,TRBJ2-7,.,TRBD2
CASSSRGQGGGTEAFF,TGTGCCAGCAGCTCCCGCGGACAGGGCGGGGGAACTGAAGCTTTCTTT,TRBV7-8,TRBJ1-1,.,TRBD1